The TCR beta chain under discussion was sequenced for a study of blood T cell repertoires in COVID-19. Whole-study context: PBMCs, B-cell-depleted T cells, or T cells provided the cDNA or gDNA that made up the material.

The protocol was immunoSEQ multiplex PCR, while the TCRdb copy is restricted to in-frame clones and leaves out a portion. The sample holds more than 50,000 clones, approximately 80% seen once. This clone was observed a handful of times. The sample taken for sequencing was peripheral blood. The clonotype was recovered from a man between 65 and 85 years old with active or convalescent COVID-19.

CDR3 bases: TGTGCCAGCAGCTTGTTGGGACAGGGAAACATTCAGTACTTC. This sequence encodes CASSLLGQGNIQYF. The chain uses TRBV5-5 and TRBJ2-4, with 9 bases lining up with TRBD1. The CDR3 spans 14 residues. Germline V gene data show CDR1 as SGHKS and CDR2 as YYEKEE (reference sequence). With 1 base clipped from V and 6 bases from J, the junction kept 2 bases outside the gene matches.